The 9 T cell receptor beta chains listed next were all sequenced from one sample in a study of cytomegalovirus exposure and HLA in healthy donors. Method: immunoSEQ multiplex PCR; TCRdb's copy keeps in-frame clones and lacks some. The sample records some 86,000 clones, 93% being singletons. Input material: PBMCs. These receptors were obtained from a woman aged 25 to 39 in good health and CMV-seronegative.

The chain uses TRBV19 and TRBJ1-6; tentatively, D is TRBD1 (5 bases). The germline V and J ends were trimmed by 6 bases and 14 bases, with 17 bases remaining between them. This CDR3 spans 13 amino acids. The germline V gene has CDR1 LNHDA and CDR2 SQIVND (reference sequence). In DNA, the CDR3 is TGTGCCAGTAGCCCTGGAGGGGTTCAGACCCTCCACTTT. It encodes CASSPGGVQTLHF.

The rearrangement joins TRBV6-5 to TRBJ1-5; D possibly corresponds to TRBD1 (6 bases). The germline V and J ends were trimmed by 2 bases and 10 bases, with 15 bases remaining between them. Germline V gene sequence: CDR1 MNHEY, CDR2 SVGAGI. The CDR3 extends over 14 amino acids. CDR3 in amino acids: CASSYRTALYPQHF. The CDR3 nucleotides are TGTGCCAGCAGTTACCGGACAGCCCTATACCCCCAGCATTTT.

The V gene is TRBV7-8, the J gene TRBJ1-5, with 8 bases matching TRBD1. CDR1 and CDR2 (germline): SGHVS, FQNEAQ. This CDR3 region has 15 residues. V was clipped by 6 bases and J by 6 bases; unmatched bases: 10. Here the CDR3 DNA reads TGTGCCAGCAGTTATGGACAGGGAGTGGGTCAGCCCCAGCATTTT. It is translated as CASSYGQGVGQPQHF.

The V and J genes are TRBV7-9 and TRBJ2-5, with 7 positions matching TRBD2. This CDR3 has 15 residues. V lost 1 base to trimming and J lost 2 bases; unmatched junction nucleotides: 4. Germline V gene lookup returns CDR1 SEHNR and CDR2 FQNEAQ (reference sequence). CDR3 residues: CASSLGLADQETQYF. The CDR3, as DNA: TGTGCCAGCAGCTTAGGCCTAGCGGATCAAGAGACCCAGTACTTC.

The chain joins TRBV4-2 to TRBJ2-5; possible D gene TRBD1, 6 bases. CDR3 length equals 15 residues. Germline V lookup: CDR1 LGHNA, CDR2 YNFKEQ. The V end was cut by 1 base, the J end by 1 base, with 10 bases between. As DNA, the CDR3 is TGTGCCAGCAGCCAAGCCGTGGACAGCCAAGAGACCCAGTACTTC. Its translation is CASSQAVDSQETQYF.

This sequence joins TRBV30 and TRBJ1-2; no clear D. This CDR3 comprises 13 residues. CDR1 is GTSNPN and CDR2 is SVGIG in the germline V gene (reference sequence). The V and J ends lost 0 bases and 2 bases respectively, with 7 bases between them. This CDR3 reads CAWSVRGNYGYTF. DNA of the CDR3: TGTGCCTGGAGTGTGCGAGGGAACTATGGCTACACCTTC. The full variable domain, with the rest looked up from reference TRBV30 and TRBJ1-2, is SQTIHQWPATLVQPVGSPLSLECTVEGTSNPNLYWYRQAAGRGLQLLFYSVGIGQISSEVPQNLSASRPQDRQFILSSKKLLLSDSGFYLCAWSVRGNYGYTFGSGTRLTVV.

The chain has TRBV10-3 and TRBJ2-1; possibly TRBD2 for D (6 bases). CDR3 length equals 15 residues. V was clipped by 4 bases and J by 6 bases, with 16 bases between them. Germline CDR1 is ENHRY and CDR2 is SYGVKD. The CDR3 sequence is CAISGGGTGSNEQFF. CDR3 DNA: TGTGCCATCAGTGGTGGGGGGACGGGGAGCAATGAGCAGTTCTTC.

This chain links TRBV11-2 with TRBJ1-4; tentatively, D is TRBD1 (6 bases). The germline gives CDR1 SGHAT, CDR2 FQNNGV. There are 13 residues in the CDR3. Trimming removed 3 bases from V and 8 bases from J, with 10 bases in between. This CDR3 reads CASSFQGREKLFF. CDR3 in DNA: TGTGCCAGCAGCTTTCAGGGGCGCGAAAAACTGTTTTTT.

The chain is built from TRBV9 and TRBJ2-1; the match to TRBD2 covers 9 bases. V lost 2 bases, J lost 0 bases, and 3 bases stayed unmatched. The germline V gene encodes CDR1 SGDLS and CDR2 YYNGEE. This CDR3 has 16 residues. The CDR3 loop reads CASSVSGGSSYNEQFF. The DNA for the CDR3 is TGTGCCAGCAGCGTTAGCGGGGGCAGCTCCTACAATGAGCAGTTCTTC.